A single TCR beta chain is shown here with its context. The source of the sample is a study of control samples from healthy donors and cancer patients. Produced via immunoSEQ multiplex PCR; TCRdb's table is partial and in-frame only. The sample yields under 150,000 clones, 93% seen once. This receptor was obtained from a man aged 30 to 45 in good health. The specimen sequenced was blood.

CDR3 DNA sequence: TGTGCCAGCACCCTTCGGGCAACTAATGAAAAACTGTTTTTT. It yields the protein CASTLRATNEKLFF. This chain uses TRBV7-9 with TRBJ1-4; D unresolved. Trimming cost V 7 bases and J 0 bases, with 9 bases left between them. The germline V gene encodes CDR1 SEHNR and CDR2 FQNEAQ (reference sequence). This CDR3 region has 14 residues.